Listed here are 29 T cell receptor beta chains from one sample, sequenced in a study of beta chain features in type 1 diabetes. General study results and limits: Among patients with Type 1 diabetes, TCRB CDR3s were moderately but significantly shorter in every one of the four CD4+ subsets.

Their cognate antigens are unknown. TCRB transcripts that were expressed got sequenced, as all of the isolated RNA had been reverse transcribed. Generated by immunoSEQ multiplex PCR, the TCRdb table keeps only in-frame clones and is missing some. The table lists roughly 280,000 clones, about 24% of them singletons, with 0.012% in the top ten. The sample taken for sequencing was naive CD4+ T cells from blood. These receptors were taken from a woman aged 25-40 years with type 1 diabetes.

The V and J genes are TRBV18 and TRBJ2-7, with 13 nucleotides matching TRBD2. Trimming took 0 bases from V and 5 from J; bases not matched to a gene: 10. Germline CDR1 and CDR2: KGHSH and LQKENI. The CDR3 loop spans 18 amino acids. The CDR3 nucleotides read TGTGCCAGCTCACCACCTGGAGGACTAGCGGGAGCAGACAACGAGCAGTACTTC. Translating it yields CASSPPGGLAGADNEQYF.

The chain joins TRBV30 to TRBJ1-1; 11 bases match TRBD1. CDR1 and CDR2 from the germline V gene are GTSNPN and SVGIG (reference sequence). The CDR3 consists of 13 residues. The J segment lost 0 bases and the V segment lost 8 bases, leaving 2 bases of the junction unmatched. CDR3 nucleotides: TGTGCCAGGGACAGGGGGTTGAACACTGAAGCTTTCTTT. Its translation is CARDRGLNTEAFF.

A few counts support this clone. The chain combines TRBV5-6 with TRBJ2-7; D not certain. Trimming left V 1 base short and J 4 bases short, with 6 bases between. CDR3 size: 12 residues. Germline CDR1 reads SGHDT; CDR2 reads YYEEEE. DNA for the CDR3: TGTGCCAGCAGCTTGTTACTTTACGAGCAGTACTTC. This encodes CASSLLLYEQYF.

CDR3 coding DNA: TGTGCCAGTAGCGCGGTCACAGATACGCAGTATTTT. Translating gives CASSAVTDTQYF. The V gene is TRBV19, the J gene TRBJ2-3; D remains unclear. The V gene's germline CDR1 is LNHDA and CDR2 SQIVND (reference sequence). The CDR3 length is 12 residues. With 6 bases removed from V and 2 bases from J, the gap between germline ends came to 6 bases.

The chain has TRBV27 and TRBJ2-1; 8 nucleotides match TRBD1. The CDR3 length is 16 residues. Germline CDR1 MNHEY, CDR2 SMNVEV (reference sequence). V lost 2 bases to trimming and J lost 8 bases; unmatched junction nucleotides: 11. CDR3 DNA: TGTGCCAGCAGTTTAAGGCCGAGACAGGGGAGCGATGAGCAGTTCTTC. It encodes CASSLRPRQGSDEQFF.

This clone occurred a few times. The V gene is TRBV30, the J gene TRBJ2-3; 8 bases are shared with TRBD1. The CDR3 runs 18 residues. The germline V gene encodes CDR1 GTSNPN and CDR2 SVGIG (reference sequence). With 3 bases clipped from V and 2 bases from J, the junction kept 16 bases outside the gene matches. CDR3 DNA sequence: TGTGCCTGGAGCCGTGACAGGGGTCTCGGGTGGATCACAGATACGCAGTATTTT. As protein: CAWSRDRGLGWITDTQYF.

This rearrangement joins TRBV6-5 to TRBJ1-1; a possible D gene is TRBD1 (6 bases). Trimming stripped 0 bases from V and 3 bases from J, with 8 bases between. CDR1 MNHEY and CDR2 SVGAGI come from the germline V gene. The CDR3 has 14 residues. CDR3 amino acids: CASSYSAGDTEAFF. CDR3 nucleotide sequence: TGTGCCAGCAGTTACTCGGCAGGGGACACTGAAGCTTTCTTT.

In this sample, this clone turned up a few times. The V call is TRBV30, the J call TRBJ2-2, with 10 bases lining up with TRBD2. Germline V gives CDR1 GTSNPN, CDR2 SVGIG (reference sequence). The CDR3 consists of 14 residues. V shed 5 bases and J 4 bases; nucleotides not matched to a gene: 4. The CDR3 sequence is CAWVIAGGTGELFF. Written as DNA, the CDR3 is TGTGCCTGGGTCATAGCGGGAGGCACCGGGGAGCTGTTTTTT.

The rearrangement uses TRBV29-1 and TRBJ2-7, with D unresolved. This CDR3 has 12 amino acids. Germline CDR1 SQVTM, CDR2 ANQGSEA. The germline V and J ends were trimmed by 1 base and 2 bases, with 6 bases remaining between them. The CDR3 reads CSVEGSAYEQYF. CDR3 DNA sequence: TGCAGCGTTGAAGGCAGCGCCTACGAGCAGTACTTC.

The chain couples TRBV6-1 to TRBJ1-1; possibly TRBD1 for D (5 bases). The CDR3 spans 15 residues. Per the germline V gene, CDR1 is MNHNS and CDR2 is SASEGT. CDR3 coding DNA: TGTGCGACGAACCTAAACCAGGGCCGGGGGACTGAAGCTTTCTTT. As protein: CATNLNQGRGTEAFF.

In this sample, this clone turned up a few times. This rearrangement joins TRBV23-1 to TRBJ2-2, with D perhaps TRBD2 (5 bases). TRBV23-1 is classed as an ORF, of uncertain function. V lost 4 bases to trimming and J lost 0 bases, with 12 bases between them. The CDR3 consists of 16 residues. CDR3 region: CASSLSGDSNTGELFF. For the CDR3, the DNA is TGCGCCAGCAGTCTGAGCGGAGACTCGAACACCGGGGAGCTGTTTTTT.

The chain recombines TRBV27 with TRBJ1-1; D is ambiguous. This CDR3 comprises 13 residues. Trimming pared 2 bases from V and 5 bases from J, leaving 9 bases between. Germline-derived CDR1 and CDR2 are MNHEY and SMNVEV (reference sequence). CDR3 protein: CASSLTGKTEAFF. The CDR3 nucleotides are TGTGCCAGCAGTTTAACGGGAAAGACTGAAGCTTTCTTT.

This clone was seen a handful of times. V is TRBV29-1 and J is TRBJ1-2, with D tentatively TRBD1 (6 bases). The CDR3 length is 13 residues. Germline CDR1 reads SQVTM; CDR2 reads ANQGSEA. Trimming took off 7 bases at V and 0 bases at J, with 12 bases between the two ends. The CDR3 DNA reads TGCAGCGCCACCCCAGGGGCTAACTATGGCTACACCTTC. The encoded protein is CSATPGANYGYTF.

CDR3 residues: CASTSNTLVELGYTF. CDR3 bases: TGTGCCAGCACCTCAAACACCTTGGTGGAGTTGGGCTACACCTTC. The rearrangement links TRBV5-4 to TRBJ1-2; D is unresolved. The CDR3 is 15 amino acids. The germline V and J ends were trimmed by 6 bases and 8 bases, with 23 bases remaining between them. Germline V gives CDR1 SGHNT, CDR2 YYREEE (reference sequence).

This clone came up a few times. This chain uses TRBV18 with TRBJ2-3; the D is unclear. With 1 base removed from V and 1 base from J, the gap between germline ends came to 15 bases. Germline V lookup: CDR1 KGHSH, CDR2 LQKENI. The CDR3 totals 17 residues. In nucleotides, the CDR3 is TGTGCCAGCTCACCACTGGGCAGGTCAACGGGCACAGATACGCAGTATTTT. It translates to CASSPLGRSTGTDTQYF.

V gene TRBV11-2 combines with J gene TRBJ2-6; D is ambiguous. The V end lost 1 base, the J end lost 0 bases, and 7 bases lay between the germline ends. The length of the CDR3 is 16 residues. The germline V gene encodes CDR1 SGHAT and CDR2 FQNNGV. This CDR3 is CASSLGAHSGANVLTF. The CDR3 bases are TGTGCCAGCAGCTTAGGGGCTCACTCTGGGGCCAACGTCCTGACTTTC.

This clone was recorded a few times. The chain couples TRBV29-1 to TRBJ1-2, with D uncertain. V was shortened by 1 base and J by 4 bases, with 13 bases between the two germline ends. The CDR3 sequence is 14 residues long. Germline CDR1 SQVTM, CDR2 ANQGSEA. The CDR3 here is CSVEGGWQVYGYTF. DNA of the CDR3: TGCAGCGTTGAAGGAGGGTGGCAGGTCTATGGCTACACCTTC.

This chain uses TRBV29-1 with TRBJ1-1, with D maybe TRBD1 (5 bases). CDR3 length: 12 amino acids. The V gene lost 7 bases and the J gene lost 6 bases, with 15 bases spanning the gap. From germline, CDR1 is SQVTM and CDR2 ANQGSEA. The CDR3 DNA is TGCAGCGCCCGAGGGTGGGGGGCTGAAGCTTTCTTT. Translating gives CSARGWGAEAFF.

V gene TRBV7-2 combines with J gene TRBJ2-2, with 7 bases matching TRBD1. The CDR3 extends over 15 amino acids. J lost 4 bases, V lost 1 base, and 3 bases had no gene match. CDR1 SGHTA and CDR2 FQGNSA come from the germline V gene. CDR3 loop: CASSLGGGSTGELFF. In DNA, the CDR3 is TGTGCCAGCAGCTTAGGAGGGGGCAGCACCGGGGAGCTGTTTTTT.

The J gene is TRBJ2-3, the V gene TRBV5-1; 7 nucleotides match TRBD1. J was trimmed by 5 bases and V by 5 bases; bases with no gene match: 8. The germline V gene has CDR1 SGHRS and CDR2 YFSETQ. The CDR3 runs 14 residues. DNA for the CDR3: TGCGCCAGCAGACTCCCCGGGACAGTAGATACGCAGTATTTT. Translated: CASRLPGTVDTQYF.

This clone was seen only a few times. CDR3 DNA: TGTGCCAGCAGACCCGGGACAGAAACAAGGCAGGGAGCTTTCTTT. Protein sequence: CASRPGTETRQGAFF. The chain employs TRBV5-4 and TRBJ1-1; 7 nucleotides align to TRBD1. V gave up 5 bases and J gave up 10 bases; unmatched junction bases: 17. The CDR3 covers 15 residues. The V gene's germline CDR1 is SGHNT and CDR2 YYREEE (reference sequence).

This chain joins TRBV7-9 and TRBJ1-4; perhaps TRBD1 as D (6 bases). The germline CDR1 and CDR2 sequences are SEHNR and FQNEAQ (reference sequence). The CDR3 is made up of 14 amino acids. Deletions cut 2 bases from V and 8 bases from J, with 12 bases between. CDR3 sequence: CASSLIRGDEKLFF. As DNA, the CDR3 is TGTGCCAGCAGCTTAATCAGGGGCGACGAAAAACTGTTTTTT.

CDR3 sequence (DNA): TGCGCCAGCAGCCAAGTAACAGTTTATAGCAATCAGCCCCAGCATTTT. Translating gives CASSQVTVYSNQPQHF. The V gene is TRBV4-1, the J gene TRBJ1-5, with unresolved D. The V gene's germline CDR1 is MGHRA and CDR2 YSYEKL. CDR3 size: 16 residues. The V end lost 1 base, the J end lost 0 bases, and 10 bases lay between the germline ends.

This clone was seen more than once but under ten times. V is TRBV28 and J is TRBJ2-3; D is unresolved. V was pared by 7 bases and J by 7 bases, with 18 bases between. Germline CDR1 reads MDHEN; CDR2 reads SYDVKM. This CDR3 region has 14 residues. The CDR3 loop reads CASMIPSQTYTQYF. The CDR3 DNA follows: TGTGCCAGCATGATACCAAGTCAGACATATACGCAGTATTTT.

The rearrangement links TRBV30 to TRBJ1-5, with D uncertain. The CDR3 totals 13 residues. Trimming took off 4 bases at V and 5 bases at J, with 12 bases between the two ends. Germline loops: CDR1 GTSNPN, CDR2 SVGIG (reference sequence). CDR3 residues: CAWTTVWDQPQHF. The CDR3, as DNA: TGTGCCTGGACAACAGTTTGGGATCAGCCCCAGCATTTT.

The chain joins TRBV30 to TRBJ2-7; 7 bases are shared with TRBD2. With 2 bases clipped from V and 4 bases from J, the junction kept 11 bases outside the gene matches. The CDR3 covers 15 residues. Germline CDR1 is GTSNPN and CDR2 is SVGIG (reference sequence). CDR3 coding DNA: TGTGCCTGGAGTCCACGTGGGGGGGAGGGTTACGAGCAGTACTTC. This gives the protein CAWSPRGGEGYEQYF.

This clone occurred a few times. The rearrangement joins TRBV28 to TRBJ1-5, with TRBD1 identical over 7 bases. Germline V gives CDR1 MDHEN, CDR2 SYDVKM. The CDR3 runs to 14 residues. V was clipped by 6 bases and J by 3 bases; unmatched bases: 5. In nucleotides, the CDR3 is TGTGCCAGCAGGGACAGGTCGGACAATCAGCCCCAGCATTTT. Its translation is CASRDRSDNQPQHF. The whole variable domain, filled in from reference TRBV28 and TRBJ1-5, reads DVKVTQSSRYLVKRTGEKVFLECVQDMDHENMFWYRQDPGLGLRLIYFSYDVKMKEKGDIPEGYSVSREKKERFSLILESASTNQTSMYLCASRDRSDNQPQHFGDGTRLSIL.

The CDR3 region is CASSLTTGRNNEQFF. CDR3 sequence (DNA): TGTGCCAGCAGCTTAACGACTGGAAGAAACAATGAGCAGTTCTTC. The chain has TRBV7-3 and TRBJ2-1; D unresolved. The germline gives CDR1 SGHTA, CDR2 FQGTGA. The CDR3 consists of 15 residues. With 0 bases removed from V and 5 bases from J, the gap between germline ends came to 11 bases. The full variable domain, completed using reference TRBV7-3 and TRBJ2-1, is GAGVSQTPSNKVTEKGKYVELRCDPISGHTALYWYRQSLGQGPEFLIYFQGTGAADDSGLPNDRFFAVRPEGSVSTLKIQRTERGDSAVYLCASSLTTGRNNEQFFGPGTRLTVL.

As concerns this clone: The junction differs from germline at one of its ends, possibly a read error. The rearrangement joins TRBV28 to TRBJ2-5; D may be TRBD1 (7 bases). Germline V lookup: CDR1 MDHEN, CDR2 SYDVKM. This CDR3 has 11 amino acids. DNA for the CDR3: TGCCTCGCAGGGGGGCAAGAGACCCAGTACTTC. It is translated as CLAGGQETQYF.